This is a list of T cell receptor beta chains from one sample in a study of shared clonotypes between healthy human individuals. Measured with immunoSEQ multiplex PCR; TCRdb has only the in-frame clones, and not every one. The sample has about 1 million clones, about 80% seen once. What was sequenced was memory CD4+ T cells sorted from blood. These receptors were taken from a man between 18 and 35 years old in good health. Both conserved end residues are part of each CDR3. Each record gives: J gene, D gene, V gene, clone size, CDR3 protein, CDR3 DNA. The D gene is left open where the match is weak. The listing skips clone size in some rows; elsewhere it reads once, few, many or a size class.

>TRBJ2-7|.|TRBV7-2|.
CASSFLSGALSYEQYF
TGTGCCAGCAGCTTTTTGTCGGGGGCCCTCTCCTACGAGCAGTACTTC
>TRBJ2-1|TRBD1|TRBV5-1|once
CASSRDRGHNEQFF
TGCGCCAGCAGCCGGGACAGGGGACACAATGAGCAGTTCTTC
>TRBJ1-1|.|TRBV5-4|.
CASRRQGNTEAFF
TGTGCCAGCAGACGTCAGGGAAACACTGAAGCTTTCTTT
>TRBJ1-5|.|TRBV29-1|.
CSVAEQDNQPQHF
TGCAGCGTTGCGGAACAGGACAATCAGCCCCAGCATTTT
>TRBJ2-5|TRBD1|TRBV28|.
CASSSLPGQGRETQYF
TGTGCCAGCAGTTCCCTTCCGGGACAGGGCCGGGAGACCCAGTACTTC
>TRBJ2-3|TRBD2|TRBV28|.
CASSLSRAGGQRF
TGTGCCAGCAGTTTATCTCGAGCGGGAGGACAGCGCTTT
>TRBJ1-2|TRBD1|TRBV7-3|.
CASSPGQGATYGYTF
TGTGCCAGCAGCCCTGGACAGGGGGCCACCTATGGCTACACCTTC
>TRBJ1-3|TRBD1|TRBV7-8|once
CASSSGQGTGNTIYF
TGTGCCAGCAGCTCGGGACAGGGGACGGGAAACACCATATATTTT
>TRBJ2-5|TRBD1|TRBV9|once
CASSATGGLETQYF
TGTGCCAGCAGCGCGACAGGGGGGCTGGAGACCCAGTACTTC
>TRBJ1-1|.|TRBV11-2|.
CASSLFSEAFF
TGTGCCAGCAGCCTCTTCTCTGAAGCTTTCTTT
>TRBJ2-7|TRBD1|TRBV19|.
CASSNRDRFTPNYEQYF
TGTGCCAGTAGTAATCGGGACAGATTCACCCCTAATTACGAGCAGTACTTC
>TRBJ2-2|TRBD1|TRBV7-2|.
CASSLGSQGAGTGELFF
TGTGCCAGCAGCTTAGGGTCTCAGGGGGCCGGAACCGGGGAGCTGTTTTTT
>TRBJ1-2|.|TRBV19|.
CASSLRTEVSYGYTF
TGTGCCAGTAGTTTAAGGACAGAAGTGTCCTATGGCTACACCTTC
>TRBJ2-2|TRBD2|TRBV19|once
CASSITSGHFGELFF
TGTGCCAGTAGTATAACTAGCGGGCACTTCGGGGAGCTGTTTTTT
>TRBJ2-3|.|TRBV12-5|.
CASGSTVGADTQYF
TGTGCTAGTGGTTCTACAGTCGGGGCAGATACGCAGTATTTT
>TRBJ1-2|TRBD1|TRBV30|.
CACQQGAYGYTF
TGTGCCTGCCAACAGGGGGCCTATGGCTACACCTTC
>TRBJ1-5|TRBD1|TRBV19|.
CASKIRDRGSQPQHF
TGTGCCAGTAAGATACGGGACAGGGGAAGTCAGCCCCAGCATTTT
>TRBJ2-5|TRBD2|TRBV9|.
CASSFSGSTETQYF
TGTGCCAGCAGCTTTAGCGGGAGTACGGAGACCCAGTACTTC
>TRBJ1-3|.|TRBV11-2|.
CASSLDSGYSGNTIYF
TGTGCCAGCAGCTTAGACAGCGGATACTCTGGAAACACCATATATTTT
>TRBJ2-7|TRBD1|TRBV30|few
CAWSKGQGVVGQYF
TGTGCCTGGAGTAAGGGACAGGGGGTCGTCGGGCAGTACTTC
>TRBJ2-3|TRBD2|TRBV11-3|.
CASSSPSGGFDTQYF
TGTGCCAGCAGCTCGCCTAGCGGGGGGTTCGATACGCAGTATTTT